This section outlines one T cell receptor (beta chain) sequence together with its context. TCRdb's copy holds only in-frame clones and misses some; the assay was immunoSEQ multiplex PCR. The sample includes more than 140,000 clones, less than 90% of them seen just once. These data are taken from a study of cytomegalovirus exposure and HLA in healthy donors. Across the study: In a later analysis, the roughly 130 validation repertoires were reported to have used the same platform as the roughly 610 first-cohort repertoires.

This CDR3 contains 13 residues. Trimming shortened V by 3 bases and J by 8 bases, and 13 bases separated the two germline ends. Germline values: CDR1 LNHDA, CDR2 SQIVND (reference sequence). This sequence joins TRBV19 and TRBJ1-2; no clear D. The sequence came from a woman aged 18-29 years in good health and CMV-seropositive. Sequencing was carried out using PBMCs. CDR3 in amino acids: CASSIKSGVGYTF. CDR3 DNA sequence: TGTGCCAGTAGTATTAAATCGGGAGTAGGCTACACCTTC.